This T cell receptor beta chain came from a study of T cells expressing NK-cell markers. Study findings and constraints: The leading position in the CD3+CD56-NKG2C+ fraction of a handful of donors also went to these clonotypes.

TCRdb reworked the 5' RACE reads into one entry per CDR3 protein, no DNA. The table lists over 150,000 distinct CDR3 sequences. With regard to this clonotype: Its antigen is unidentified.

CDR3 length: 16 residues. Germline V gene lookup returns CDR1 SGHNT and CDR2 YYREEE (reference sequence). The sequenced material came from blood T cells: a sorted CD56 or NKG2C T cell subset, CD4+ or CD8+ T cells, or bulk PBMC T cells (not recorded which). The origin of this receptor is a man aged 18-69 years in good health. V and J are TRBV5-4 and TRBJ1-2; without DNA, the TCRdb call of TRBD1 cannot be checked. The CDR3 sequence: CASSPRQATTNYGYTF.